A single sample is the source of the 14 T cell receptor beta chains below, sequenced in a study of T cell changes during pregnancy in multiple sclerosis. Method: immunoSEQ multiplex PCR; TCRdb's copy keeps in-frame clones and lacks some. Among about 40,000 clones listed, more than 80% were seen once. Sample: CD4+ T cells from peripheral blood mononuclear cells, taken in the third trimester of pregnancy. These TCRs come from a female donor with multiple sclerosis, enrolled in a pregnancy study.

V usage is TRBV18 and J usage is TRBJ1-4; D not certain. This CDR3 region has 13 residues. Per the germline V gene, CDR1 is KGHSH and CDR2 is LQKENI. V lost 3 bases and J 5 bases, leaving 7 bases between the germline ends. DNA for the CDR3: TGTGCCAGCTCACCTGGGCTAAATGAAAAACTGTTTTTT. Translating it yields CASSPGLNEKLFF.

This chain uses TRBV25-1 with TRBJ1-2; D is uncertain. Trimming took off 6 bases at V and 8 bases at J, with 16 bases between the two ends. CDR1 is MGHDK and CDR2 is SYGVNS in the germline V gene. The CDR3 covers 13 residues. The CDR3 DNA reads TGTGCCAGCAGCGGGGTGAGGGTCGGAGGCTACACCTTC. It yields the protein CASSGVRVGGYTF.

The chain carries TRBV19 and TRBJ2-3; 8 nucleotides align to TRBD2. V shed 6 bases and J 6 bases; nucleotides not matched to a gene: 11. In germline, CDR1 is LNHDA, CDR2 SQIVND (reference sequence). The CDR3 covers 15 residues. CDR3 residues: CASSSLRGVGDTQYF. The CDR3 DNA reads as TGTGCCAGTAGCTCCTTGCGGGGGGTAGGGGATACGCAGTATTTT.

The rearrangement uses TRBV2 and TRBJ2-3; TRBD1 aligns across 10 bases. J gave up 4 bases and V 6 bases, and 7 bases lay outside the gene matches. CDR3 length: 15 residues. Germline V gene data show CDR1 as SNHLY and CDR2 as FYNNEI. As DNA, the CDR3 is TGTGCCAGCAGGGGACAGGGGTATCGCTCAGATACGCAGTATTTT. This gives the protein CASRGQGYRSDTQYF.

The genes are TRBV7-2 and TRBJ1-1; no clear D. The V and J ends lost 1 base and 0 bases respectively, with 9 bases between them. Germline V CDR1 and CDR2: SGHTA, FQGNSA. This CDR3 has 15 residues. In DNA, the CDR3 is TGTGCCAGCAGCTTAGGGCTGGGCATGAACACTGAAGCTTTCTTT. It specifies CASSLGLGMNTEAFF.

The chain recombines TRBV5-1 with TRBJ1-1, with 9 bases aligning to TRBD1. Looked up from germline, CDR1 is SGHRS and CDR2 is YFSETQ. This CDR3 is 14 amino acids long. Trimming at V came to 4 bases and at J to 4 bases, leaving 5 bases not matched to a gene. The DNA of the CDR3 is TGCGCCAGCAGCAAGACAGGGGGTATCACTGAAGCTTTCTTT. Translating gives CASSKTGGITEAFF.

The chain has TRBV7-9 and TRBJ2-3, with D possibly TRBD2 on 5 matching bases. The CDR3 is made up of 14 amino acids. Per germline, CDR1 SEHNR and CDR2 FQNEAQ (reference sequence). Trimming pared 4 bases from V and 4 bases from J, leaving 12 bases between. In DNA, the CDR3 is TGTGCCAGCAGCTCATCCAGCGGTCCAGATACGCAGTATTTT. Its translation: CASSSSSGPDTQYF.

This chain links TRBV28 with TRBJ2-2, with 7 bases aligning to TRBD1. V was pared by 3 bases and J by 3 bases, with 13 bases of the junction left unmatched. Germline CDR1 reads MDHEN; CDR2 reads SYDVKM. The CDR3 length is 18 residues. CDR3 sequence reads: CASSFWVGQRIHTGELFF. The CDR3 DNA reads TGTGCCAGCAGTTTCTGGGTGGGACAGAGAATTCACACCGGGGAGCTGTTTTTT.

The chain carries TRBV15 and TRBJ1-1; 11 bases line up with TRBD1. The J segment lost 6 bases and the V segment lost 3 bases, leaving 0 bases of the junction unmatched. The CDR3 is made up of 13 amino acids. The germline CDR1 and CDR2 sequences are LNHNV and YYDKDF (reference sequence). The CDR3: CATSRGQGAEAFF. The CDR3 DNA reads as TGTGCCACCAGCAGGGGACAGGGGGCTGAAGCTTTCTTT.

CDR3 loop: CATSPRLASYNEQFF. The DNA for the CDR3 is TGTGCCACCAGCCCCCGACTAGCGTCCTACAATGAGCAGTTCTTC. The genes are TRBV15 and TRBJ2-1, with TRBD2 matching 8 bases. With V trimmed by 5 bases and J by 1 base, 4 bases remained unmatched. Germline assignment: CDR1 LNHNV and CDR2 YYDKDF (reference sequence). The CDR3 has 15 amino acids.

This clone appeared a single time. The chain combines TRBV5-4 with TRBJ2-7; D gene uncertain. Germline V gene data show CDR1 as SGHNT and CDR2 as YYREEE (reference sequence). CDR3 size: 14 residues. Deletions cut 4 bases from V and 5 bases from J, with 16 bases between. CDR3 nucleotides: TGTGCCAGCAGCCCCGCGTCGACATACAACGAGCAGTACTTC. Translation gives CASSPASTYNEQYF.

The CDR3, as DNA: TGTGCCAGCAGTTTCGCTACAGGTTCTGAAGCTTTCTTT. Its protein product is CASSFATGSEAFF. The V gene is TRBV6-6, the J gene TRBJ1-1; TRBD1 is a possible D gene (5 bases). Trimming stripped 4 bases from V and 6 bases from J, with 12 bases between. Germline CDR1 MNHNY, CDR2 SVGAGI (reference sequence). The CDR3 has 13 residues.

The chain couples TRBV18 to TRBJ2-7, with TRBD2 matching 10 bases. This CDR3 is built from 16 residues. V shed 3 bases and J 3 bases; nucleotides not matched to a gene: 8. The germline CDR1 and CDR2 sequences are KGHSH and LQKENI. CDR3 in DNA: TGTGCCAGCTCACCTCAGCCTAGCGGGAGTCTCTACGAGCAGTACTTC. Its protein product is CASSPQPSGSLYEQYF.

This chain joins TRBV4-3 and TRBJ2-1; 7 nucleotides agree with TRBD1. Trimming took 3 bases from V and 9 from J; bases not matched to a gene: 8. The CDR3 spans 14 residues. Germline CDR1 LGHNA, CDR2 YSLEER. CDR3 nucleotide sequence: TGCGCCAGCAGCCACACGACAGGGTCCCTTGAGCAGTTCTTC. Encoded protein: CASSHTTGSLEQFF.